The present entry profiles one T cell receptor (beta chain) with its context. Amplification of TCR beta CDR3 regions used RNA transcripts. An opening RT-PCR round employed HTBI primers and preceded a second-round multiplex PCR. A single record per CDR3 protein comes from TCRdb applying MiXCR to the multiplex PCR reads. Among about 660,000 distinct CDR3 sequences, under 50% were seen once, and the ten largest hold 3% to 4%. The sample originates from a study of Graves' ophthalmopathy and Graves' hyperthyroidism. The germline gives CDR1 MGHDK, CDR2 SYGVNS. The trim removed 8 bases at V and 5 bases at J, leaving 4 bases unmatched. CDR3 length equals 12 residues.

The origin of this receptor is an adult man with Graves' ophthalmopathy. V and J are TRBV25-1 and TRBJ2-7; 9 bases agree with TRBD1. The material sequenced was peripheral blood. In nucleotides, the CDR3 is TGTGCCAGCTTAGGGGACAGGGACGAGCAGTACTTC. Translating it yields CASLGDRDEQYF.